This T cell receptor (beta chain) comes out of a study of CD8+CD57+ T cells in acquired aplastic anemia. Trimming pared 5 bases from V and 4 bases from J, leaving 12 bases between. The length of the CDR3 is 14 residues. Looked up from germline, CDR1 is SGHNT and CDR2 is YENEEA. Template material for TCR beta VDJ and CDR3 profiling consisted of genomic DNA. TCRdb itself ran the reads through MiXCR, one entry per CDR3 protein. Of hundreds of thousands of distinct CDR3 sequences listed, around 72% are singletons. Specimen: sorted CD4+, CD8+, or CD8+CD57+ T cells (not recorded which) from PBMCs. The clonotype comes from a human donor in good health, serving as a control. This chain links TRBV11-3 with TRBJ1-5; D not resolved. In DNA, the CDR3 is TGTGCCAGCAGCCCGGTACCCTGGAATCAGCCCCAGCATTTT. Protein: CASSPVPWNQPQHF. The variable domain in full, with the rest retrieved from reference TRBV11-3 and TRBJ1-5, is EAGVVQSPRYKIIEKKQPVAFWCNPISGHNTLYWYLQNLGQGPELLIRYENEEAVDDSQLPKDRFSAERLKGVDSTLKIQPAELGDSAVYLCASSPVPWNQPQHFGDGTRLSIL.